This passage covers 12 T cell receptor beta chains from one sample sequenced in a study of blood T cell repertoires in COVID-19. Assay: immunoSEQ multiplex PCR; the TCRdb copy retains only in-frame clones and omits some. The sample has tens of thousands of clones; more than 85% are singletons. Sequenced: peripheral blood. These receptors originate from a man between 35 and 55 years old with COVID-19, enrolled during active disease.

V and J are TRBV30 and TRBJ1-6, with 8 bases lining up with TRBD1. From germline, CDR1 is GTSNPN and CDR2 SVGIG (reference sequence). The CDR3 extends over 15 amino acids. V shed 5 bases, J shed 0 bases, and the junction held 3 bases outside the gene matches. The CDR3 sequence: CAWGRGRSYNSPLHF. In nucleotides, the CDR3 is TGTGCCTGGGGCAGGGGGCGCTCCTATAATTCACCCCTCCACTTT. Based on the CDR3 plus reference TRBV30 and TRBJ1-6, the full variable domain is SQTIHQWPATLVQPVGSPLSLECTVEGTSNPNLYWYRQAAGRGLQLLFYSVGIGQISSEVPQNLSASRPQDRQFILSSKKLLLSDSGFYLCAWGRGRSYNSPLHFGNGTRLTVT.

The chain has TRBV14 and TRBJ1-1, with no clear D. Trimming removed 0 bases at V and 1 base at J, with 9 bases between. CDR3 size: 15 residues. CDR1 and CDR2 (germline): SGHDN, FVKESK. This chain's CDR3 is CASSQDGGWNTEAFF. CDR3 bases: TGTGCCAGCAGCCAAGATGGAGGGTGGAACACTGAAGCTTTCTTT.

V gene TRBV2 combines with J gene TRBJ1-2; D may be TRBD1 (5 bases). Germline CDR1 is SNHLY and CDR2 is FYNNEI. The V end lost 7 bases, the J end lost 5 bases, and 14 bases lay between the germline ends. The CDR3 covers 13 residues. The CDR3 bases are TGTGCCAGCACCGATAGGGGTGGGTATGGCTACACCTTC. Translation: CASTDRGGYGYTF.

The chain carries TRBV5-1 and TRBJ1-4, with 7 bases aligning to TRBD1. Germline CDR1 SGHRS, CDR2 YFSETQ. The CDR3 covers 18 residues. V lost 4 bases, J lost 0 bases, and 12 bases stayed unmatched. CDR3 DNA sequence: TGCGCCAGCAGCACGGCCGGGACAGCCGTTCCAACTAATGAAAAACTGTTTTTT. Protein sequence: CASSTAGTAVPTNEKLFF.

The CDR3 DNA follows: TGTGCCAGCAGTCCTCCCCGGGGGGTCACTGAAGCTTTCTTT. It codes for CASSPPRGVTEAFF. V is TRBV28 and J is TRBJ1-1, with D maybe TRBD1 (5 bases). Between the trimmed V and J ends, which lost 5 bases and 4 bases, there was a span of 14 bases. The CDR3 runs to 14 residues. Germline V CDR1 and CDR2: MDHEN, SYDVKM.

CDR3 nucleotides: TGTGCCAGCAGCTTTAGCTCTGGGGCCAACGTCCTGACTTTC. This encodes CASSFSSGANVLTF. The rearrangement joins TRBV5-6 to TRBJ2-6, with D unclear. V lost 2 bases and J 0 bases, leaving 3 bases between the germline ends. CDR1 and CDR2 (germline): SGHDT, YYEEEE. The CDR3 covers 14 residues.

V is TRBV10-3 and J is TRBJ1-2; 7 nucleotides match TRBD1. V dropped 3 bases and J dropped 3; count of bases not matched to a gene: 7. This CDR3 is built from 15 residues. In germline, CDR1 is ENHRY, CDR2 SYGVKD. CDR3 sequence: CAISDSRQGHYGYTF. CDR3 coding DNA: TGTGCCATCAGTGACTCCAGACAGGGTCACTATGGCTACACCTTC.

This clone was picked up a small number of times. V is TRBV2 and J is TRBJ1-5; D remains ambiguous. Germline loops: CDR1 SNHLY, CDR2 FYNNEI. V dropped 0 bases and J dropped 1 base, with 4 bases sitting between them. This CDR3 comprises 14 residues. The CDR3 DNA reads TGTGCCAGCAGTGAAGCGCTAAGCAATCAGCCCCAGCATTTT. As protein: CASSEALSNQPQHF. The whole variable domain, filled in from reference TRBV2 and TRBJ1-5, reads EPEVTQTPSHQVTQMGQEVILRCVPISNHLYFYWYRQILGQKVEFLVSFYNNEISEKSEIFDDQFSVERPDGSNFTLKIRSTKLEDSAMYFCASSEALSNQPQHFGDGTRLSIL.

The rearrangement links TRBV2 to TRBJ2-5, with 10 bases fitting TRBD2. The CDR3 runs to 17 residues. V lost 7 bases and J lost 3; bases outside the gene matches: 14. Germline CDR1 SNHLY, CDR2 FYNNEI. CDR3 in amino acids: CASTPSGSGLAEETQYF. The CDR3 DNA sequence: TGTGCCAGCACCCCCTCAGGCTCCGGACTAGCGGAAGAGACCCAGTACTTC.

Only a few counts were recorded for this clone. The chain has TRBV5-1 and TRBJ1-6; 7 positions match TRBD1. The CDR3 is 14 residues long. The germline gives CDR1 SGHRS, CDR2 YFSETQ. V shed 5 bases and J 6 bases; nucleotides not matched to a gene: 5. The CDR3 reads CASSLTGFNSPLHF. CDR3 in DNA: TGCGCCAGCAGTTTGACAGGGTTTAATTCACCCCTCCACTTT.

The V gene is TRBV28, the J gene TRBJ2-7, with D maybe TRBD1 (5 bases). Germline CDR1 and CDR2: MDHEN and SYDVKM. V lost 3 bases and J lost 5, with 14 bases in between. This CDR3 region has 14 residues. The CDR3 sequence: CASSLPHGADEQYF. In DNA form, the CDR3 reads TGTGCCAGCAGTTTGCCCCATGGGGCCGACGAGCAGTACTTC.

CDR3 protein: CASNPTGISGNTIYF. The CDR3 nucleotides are TGTGCCAGCAACCCTACAGGTATCTCTGGAAACACCATATATTTT. The rearrangement uses TRBV7-8 and TRBJ1-3, with D tentatively TRBD1 (5 bases). The CDR3 runs to 15 residues. Germline V gene data show CDR1 as SGHVS and CDR2 as FQNEAQ. Trimming removed 7 bases from V and 0 bases from J, with 13 bases in between.